Listed below are T cell receptor beta chains from one sample, sequenced in a study of shared clonotypes between healthy human individuals. The method was immunoSEQ multiplex PCR; TCRdb's version includes in-frame clones alone and lacks a portion of them. In the table there are just over 2,000,000 clones, about 95% of which are singletons. Sequenced input: naive CD8+ T cells sorted from blood. These receptors originate from a man between 18 and 29 years old in good health. Both conserved end residues are trimmed from each CDR3. Each record gives: J gene, V gene, CDR3 protein.

TRBJ2-1 TRBV30 AWSVLGLAGGNSYNEQF
TRBJ1-4 TRBV9 ASSVAWGMGEKLF
TRBJ1-2 TRBV6-1 ASSEVAYGYT
TRBJ1-1 TRBV7-8 ASSTGGFDTEAF
TRBJ1-5 TRBV2 ASSPEGSRHTYSNQPQH
TRBJ2-1 TRBV2 ASSPGGNEQF
TRBJ1-3 TRBV4-1 ASSAPPEQGAGNTIY
TRBJ1-5 TRBV7-9 ASSISNQPQH
TRBJ1-5 TRBV6-1 ASRETAQPQH
TRBJ2-3 TRBV13 ASSEQLPSTDTQY
TRBJ2-1 TRBV27 ASSSSGSYNEQF
TRBJ2-7 TRBV6-5 ASSYSPAEQY
TRBJ2-1 TRBV6-6 ASRQGAGSPGNEQF
TRBJ2-1 TRBV15 ATSAGGVEQF
TRBJ2-7 TRBV4-1 ASSPKETGGYEQY
TRBJ1-6 TRBV28 ASRQESSYNSPLH
TRBJ2-1 TRBV27 ASSYHGVYNEQF
TRBJ2-7 TRBV5-1 ASSLEGQTYEQY
TRBJ1-6 TRBV6-6 ASSYLGAYNSPLH
TRBJ2-3 TRBV7-9 ASSRISPETDTQY
TRBJ1-1 TRBV11-1 ASSLPRDRVGNTEAF
TRBJ1-1 TRBV28 ASSLYAAPGRNTEAF
TRBJ2-3 TRBV19 ASSMGTVRDTQY
TRBJ1-1 TRBV19 ASSGWGTEAF
TRBJ2-7 TRBV14 ASSLNRQEQY
TRBJ2-7 TRBV19 ASSSGRPYEQY
TRBJ2-2 TRBV4-3 ASSQDNQAPNTGELF
TRBJ2-7 TRBV6-5 ASSLSGSEQY
TRBJ1-2 TRBV2 ASSENTDYGYT
TRBJ2-1 TRBV13 ASSSEDQSSYNEQF
TRBJ1-1 TRBV4-1 ASSQLTGLNTEAF
TRBJ2-7 TRBV21-1 ASSKDRARFSYEQY
TRBJ2-7 TRBV28 ASSSPGTGDSEQY
TRBJ2-1 TRBV5-1 ASSNLAGLHNEQF
TRBJ1-4 TRBV6-6 ASITDRGDEKLF
TRBJ1-1 TRBV5-6 ASSADTNTEAF
TRBJ2-3 TRBV9 ASSVFVGNTDTQY
TRBJ1-1 TRBV28 ASSFGQNTEAF
TRBJ2-7 TRBV7-8 ASSLDEGAQANEQY
TRBJ2-1 TRBV4-1 ASSQEQGDNEQF
TRBJ2-3 TRBV11-3 ASSSLGNTDTQY
TRBJ2-7 TRBV9 ASSVNSYEQY
TRBJ2-2 TRBV7-6 ASSFYGGELF
TRBJ2-7 TRBV11-2 ASSLGRLNEQY
TRBJ2-1 TRBV18 ASSPEGGSYNEQF
TRBJ2-2 TRBV30 AWSTGSGELF
TRBJ2-1 TRBV27 ASTSGSSYNEQF
TRBJ2-5 TRBV6-5 ASSYGTGLWETQY
TRBJ2-1 TRBV7-8 ASSLGRDTSREQF
TRBJ1-2 TRBV2 ASSEGGPALYGYT
TRBJ1-1 TRBV19 ASTPGGDTEAF
TRBJ2-2 TRBV12-5 ASRGANTGELF